The present T cell receptor beta chain was sequenced within a study of T cell changes during pregnancy in multiple sclerosis (dated by TCRdb to the late 2010s). For context, the study as a whole: Changes in the T cell repertoire over the course of pregnancy were examined in this study in women with multiple sclerosis.

V ends up 5 bases short and J 3 bases short, with an unmatched junction base count of 6. The CDR1 and CDR2 encoded by the germline V gene are ENHRY and SYGVKD. The CDR3 sequence holds 15 residues, the cysteine and phenylalanine included. Only CDR3 DNA remains: 45 bases, in frame from the first base. Remarks on this clone: Its antigen specificity is not known. The sample holds no much larger clone one base away, and base qualities are not on file.

The protocol used for the library was the immunoSEQ multiplex PCR assay. As stored in TCRdb, this immuneACCESS dataset retains in-frame rearrangements with V and J assigned. A fraction of the clones does not appear; measured against another copy, unresolved V genes explain less than half of the discrepancy, and the remainder lacks a known reason. The sample contains around 70,000 clones, roughly nine tenths of them found a single time. The ten most abundant clones make up around 1.6% of the sample. This receptor chain uses TRBV10-3 and TRBJ2-3; TRBD1 fits 9 bases in the junction. Here the sequenced sample was peripheral blood, taken in the first trimester of pregnancy. The sequence derives from a female donor in good health, enrolled as a control in a pregnancy study. This receptor carries the CDR3 CAISHRGLGTDTQYF. The nucleotides read TGTGCCATCAGTCACAGGGGGCTCGGTACAGATACGCAGTATTTT.